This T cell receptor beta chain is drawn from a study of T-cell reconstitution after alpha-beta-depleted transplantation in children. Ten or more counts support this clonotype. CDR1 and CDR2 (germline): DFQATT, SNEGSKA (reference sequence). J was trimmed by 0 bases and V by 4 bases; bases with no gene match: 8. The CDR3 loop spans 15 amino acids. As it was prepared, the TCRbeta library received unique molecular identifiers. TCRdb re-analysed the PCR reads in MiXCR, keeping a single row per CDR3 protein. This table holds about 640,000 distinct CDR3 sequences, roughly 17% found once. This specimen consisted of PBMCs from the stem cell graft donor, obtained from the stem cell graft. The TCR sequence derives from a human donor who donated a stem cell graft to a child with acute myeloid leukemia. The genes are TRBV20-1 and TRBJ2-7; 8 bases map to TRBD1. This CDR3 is CSATDRGSPSYEQYF. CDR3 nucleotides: TGCAGTGCTACAGACAGGGGATCACCCTCCTACGAGCAGTACTTC.